The 13 T cell receptor beta chains given below trace back to one sample, sequenced in a study of T cells in Graves' hyperthyroidism and ophthalmopathy. Amplified regions were TCR beta CDR3 sequences from RNA transcripts. First-round RT-PCR with HTBI primers amplified the TCR CDR3 region. TCRdb passed the multiplex PCR reads through MiXCR, listing each CDR3 protein once. This repertoire shows some 800,000 distinct CDR3 sequences, around 39% found once; its top ten account for approximately 8.7%. The sequencing input was blood. These receptors were collected from a man younger than 35 with Graves' hyperthyroidism.

The rearrangement links TRBV25-1 to TRBJ2-5; TRBD1 might be the D (5 bases). This CDR3 has 11 amino acids. Germline V lookup: CDR1 MGHDK, CDR2 SYGVNS. The CDR3 loop reads CAVTESETQYF. The CDR3 DNA follows: TGTGCTGTGACAGAGAGCGAGACCCAGTACTTC.

This clonotype was detected a few times. V and J are TRBV19 and TRBJ2-7; possibly TRBD2 for D (6 bases). Germline lookup yields CDR1 LNHDA and CDR2 SQIVND (reference sequence). The V end lost 5 bases, the J end lost 6 bases, and 17 bases lay between the germline ends. The CDR3 totals 14 residues. The DNA of the CDR3 is TGTGCCAGTAGTCCCATCGGGGGTCCGGGCGAGCAGTACTTC. Its translation is CASSPIGGPGEQYF.

Turning to this clonotype: One end of the junction does not line up with germline, which may come from a read error. The J gene is TRBJ2-6, the V gene TRBV7-8; 7 positions agree with TRBD1. The CDR3 loop spans 14 amino acids. Germline loops: CDR1 SGHVS, CDR2 FQNEAQ. The DNA of the CDR3 is TGTGCCAGCAGCCCGGTGGCAGGGGGCAACGTCCTGACTTTC. This sequence encodes CASSPVAGGNVLTF.

This clonotype was seen repeatedly, ten times or more. The gene calls are TRBV29-1 and TRBJ2-5; D is perhaps TRBD2 (5 bases). The V end was cut by 3 bases, the J end by 4 bases, with 12 bases between. CDR1 is SQVTM, CDR2 ANQGSEA, per germline. This CDR3 spans 13 amino acids. The DNA of the CDR3 is TGCAGCGTTGATCCGGGGTTCCTAGAGACCCAGTACTTC. This gives the protein CSVDPGFLETQYF. Supplemented by reference TRBV29-1 and TRBJ2-5, the full variable domain reads SAVISQKPSRDICQRGTSLTIQCQVDSQVTMMFWYRQQPGQSLTLIATANQGSEATYESGFVIDKFPISRPNLTFSTLTVSNMSPEDSSIYLCSVDPGFLETQYFGPGTRLLVL.

This clonotype was picked up many times. The genes are TRBV13 and TRBJ1-1; the match to TRBD1 covers 7 bases. The V gene end was trimmed by 5 bases and the J gene end by 3 bases; junction bases not matched to a gene: 9. The CDR3 runs 15 residues. CDR1 is PRHDT and CDR2 is FYEKMQ in the germline V gene (reference sequence). The CDR3 is CASSTSGGQDTEAFF. In nucleotides, the CDR3 is TGTGCCAGCAGCACGTCCGGCGGACAGGACACTGAAGCTTTCTTT. The whole variable domain, remainder taken from reference TRBV13 and TRBJ1-1, is AAGVIQSPRHLIKEKRETATLKCYPIPRHDTVYWYQQGPGQDPQFLISFYEKMQSDKGSIPDRFSAQQFSDYHSELNMSSLELGDSALYFCASSTSGGQDTEAFFGQGTRLTVV.

This clonotype came up once. This clone may be a read error of a much larger clone one base away. The chain combines TRBV19 with TRBJ1-1; D perhaps matches TRBD1 (5 bases). V lost 9 bases to trimming and J lost 2 bases, with 19 bases between them. The germline V gene encodes CDR1 LNHDA and CDR2 SQIVND (reference sequence). The CDR3 spans 15 residues. The CDR3 spells CASSFPGRPNTEAFF. The CDR3 DNA reads TGTGCCAGCTCCTTCCCGGGACGGCCAAACACTGAAGCTTTCTTT.

As regards this clonotype: As the CDR3 is not closed by the conserved phenylalanine or tryptophan, this likely results from a read error. V and J are TRBV5-1 and TRBJ2-5, with no clear D. This CDR3 has 13 amino acids. Trimming took off 4 bases at V and 4 bases at J, with 11 bases between the two ends. Per the germline V gene, CDR1 is SGHRS and CDR2 is YFSETQ. CDR3 in amino acids: CASSLRRAETQYL. In nucleotides, the CDR3 is TGCGCCAGCAGCCTACGCCGGGCAGAGACCCAGTACCTC.

The V call is TRBV9, the J call TRBJ2-7, with D uncertain. The length of the CDR3 is 14 residues. Germline V CDR1 and CDR2: SGDLS, YYNGEE. The V end was cut by 5 bases, the J end by 1 base, with 13 bases between. In DNA, the CDR3 is TGTGCCAGCAGTTACTCCACCGAGTCCTACGAGCAGTACTTC. Translated, it gives CASSYSTESYEQYF.

This clonotype was seen at least ten times. CDR3 DNA: TGTGCCAGCAGCCCGCCCGGTTGGACCGGGGAGCTGTTTTTT. It codes for CASSPPGWTGELFF. V gene TRBV7-3 combines with J gene TRBJ2-2; D is unclear. This CDR3 spans 14 amino acids. Trimming shortened V by 5 bases and J by 5 bases, and 12 bases separated the two germline ends. Germline V CDR1 and CDR2: SGHTA, FQGTGA.

Concerning this clonotype: At one boundary the junction diverges from the germline segment, which might be a read error. The chain employs TRBV29-1 and TRBJ2-6, with 9 bases matching TRBD1. Germline V CDR1 and CDR2: SQVTM, ANQGSEA. The CDR3 is 18 residues long. CDR3 sequence (DNA): TGCGGCGTTGAAGATCAAGGGACAGGGAGAACTGGGGCCAACGTCCTGACTTTC. It is translated as CGVEDQGTGRTGANVLTF.

The J gene is TRBJ2-7, the V gene TRBV20-1; TRBD2 might be the D (5 bases). The CDR3 sequence is 13 residues long. Germline V gene data show CDR1 as DFQATT and CDR2 as SNEGSKA (reference sequence). Trimming took 1 base from V and 0 from J, leaving 7 bases between them. The chain's CDR3 is CSARGESSYEQYF. In DNA, the CDR3 is TGCAGTGCTAGAGGGGAGAGCTCCTACGAGCAGTACTTC.

This clonotype appeared many times. The V gene is TRBV7-8, the J gene TRBJ2-2; perhaps TRBD2 as D (5 bases). CDR1 SGHVS and CDR2 FQNEAQ come from the germline V gene. The CDR3 extends over 13 amino acids. V lost 1 base, J lost 7 bases, and 7 bases lay in between. In nucleotides, the CDR3 is TGTGCCAGCAGCTTAGACGGGAACGGGGAGCTGTTTTTT. Its protein is CASSLDGNGELFF.

This clonotype was detected a few times. V usage is TRBV20-1 and J usage is TRBJ1-2; D is uncertain. Between the trimmed V and J ends, which lost 0 bases and 5 bases, there was a span of 7 bases. The CDR3 contains 12 residues. Per the germline V gene, CDR1 is DFQATT and CDR2 is SNEGSKA (reference sequence). CDR3 sequence reads: CSARDYPYGYTF. CDR3 nucleotides: TGCAGTGCTAGAGATTACCCGTATGGCTACACCTTC.